This T cell receptor (beta chain) was sequenced during a study of Ad26.COV2.S vaccination and SARS-CoV-2 variants. Across the whole study: Intramuscular Ad26.COV2.S at 5x10^10 or 1x10^11 viral particles.

A remark on this clone: Its specificity is not known.

CDR1 is LNHDA and CDR2 is SQIVND in the germline V gene (reference sequence). This CDR3 region has 15 residues. V shed 7 bases and J shed 0 bases, with 13 bases lying between them. Stated treatment: about 20 received Ad26.COV2.S at low or high dose, single or two shots; several received placebo; per-sample allocation not given. Repertoires come from day 63 after the first vaccine or placebo injection. Broader study findings: Measurement of non-spike TCR breadth gave similar results in vaccine and placebo recipients. Vaccine recipients posted higher spike-specific TCR breadth than their placebo counterparts.

Sequenced by immunoSEQ multiplex PCR; TCRdb stores in-frame clones only, minus some. The data show roughly 400,000 clones, with about 92% seen just once and about 1.7% held by the top ten. This material consisted of peripheral blood, taken in a trial of Ad26.COV2.S vaccine versus placebo. J is TRBJ1-3 and V is TRBV19; no definite D call. The receptor's source is a person aged 18 to 65 who received the Ad26.COV2.S COVID-19 vaccine or a placebo. The CDR3 nucleotides are TGTGCCAGTACCTACGGAGGGAGCTCTGGAAACACCATATATTTT. As protein: CASTYGGSSGNTIYF.